The 31 T cell receptor beta chains in this list originate from one sample, sequenced in a study of blood T cell repertoires in COVID-19 (dated by TCRdb to about 2020). The library was produced with the immunoSEQ multiplex PCR assay. TCRdb obtained this table from immuneACCESS and retained in-frame rearrangements with V and J assigned. These tables miss some clones; where compared with another copy, unresolved V genes account for less than half of the shortfall, and the remainder is unexplained. Recorded for this sample are about 130,000 clones; around 86% of them occurred a single time. The ten largest clones capture approximately 20% of the sample. The sequencing input was peripheral blood. Every receptor here comes from a woman aged 50 to 65 who had recovered from COVID-19.

V and J are TRBV4-2 and TRBJ2-7, with D possibly being TRBD2 (6 bases). V lost 0 bases to trimming and J lost 5 bases, with 14 bases between them. The germline V gene encodes CDR1 LGHNA and CDR2 YNFKEQ. CDR3 length equals 15 residues. CDR3 nucleotides: TGTGCCAGCAGCCAAGATCTCGGGAGTGCCGACGAGCAGTACTTC. Amino acid sequence: CASSQDLGSADEQYF.

The CDR3 DNA reads as TGTGCCACCAGTGATAGACACAGGGGCTACGTAGGCTACAATGAGCAGTTCTTC. As protein: CATSDRHRGYVGYNEQFF. The J gene is TRBJ2-1, the V gene TRBV24-1; 7 bases map to TRBD1. V shed 3 bases and J 3 bases; nucleotides not matched to a gene: 13. CDR3 size: 18 residues. Germline assignment: CDR1 KGHDR and CDR2 SFDVKD.

The chain employs TRBV5-1 and TRBJ2-5; D is ambiguous. Germline V CDR1 and CDR2: SGHRS, YFSETQ. V was clipped by 5 bases and J by 5 bases, with 13 bases between them. CDR3 length: 13 residues. Here the CDR3 reads CASRKEPRETQYF. DNA for the CDR3: TGCGCCAGCAGGAAGGAACCGAGGGAGACCCAGTACTTC.

This chain links TRBV6-5 with TRBJ1-1, with D hard to call. Trimming removed 6 bases from V and 2 bases from J, with 13 bases in between. The germline V gene has CDR1 MNHEY and CDR2 SVGAGI. This CDR3 comprises 14 residues. CDR3 sequence reads: CASSYKRSNTEAFF. The CDR3 bases are TGTGCCAGCAGCTACAAGAGATCAAACACTGAAGCTTTCTTT.

The rearrangement uses TRBV9 and TRBJ1-2; maybe TRBD1 (5 bases). CDR3 length: 15 residues. V shed 3 bases and J shed 6 bases, with 18 bases lying between them. Germline values: CDR1 SGDLS, CDR2 YYNGEE. In nucleotides, the CDR3 is TGTGCCAGCAGCGCCCAGGGACTTCGGCTCAATGGCTACACCTTC. It translates to CASSAQGLRLNGYTF. Full variable domain (rest looked up from reference TRBV9 and TRBJ1-2): DSGVTQTPKHLITATGQRVTLRCSPRSGDLSVYWYQQSLDQGLQFLIQYYNGEERAKGNILERFSAQQFPDLHSELNLSSLELGDSALYFCASSAQGLRLNGYTFGSGTRLTVV.

The genes are TRBV20-1 and TRBJ2-7; TRBD2 is a possible D gene (6 bases). The CDR3 length is 16 residues. The V gene lost 3 bases and the J gene lost 7 bases, with 25 bases spanning the gap. Germline V gene sequence: CDR1 DFQATT, CDR2 SNEGSKA (reference sequence). CDR3 nucleotide sequence: TGCAGTGCTAGTTTGCCGGGAGCGGCCCTTACACGGGAGCAGTACTTC. It translates to CSASLPGAALTREQYF.

The chain carries TRBV9 and TRBJ1-1; D is perhaps TRBD1 (6 bases). Trimming pared 4 bases from V and 6 bases from J, leaving 16 bases between. The CDR3 is 14 amino acids. CDR1 and CDR2 (germline): SGDLS, YYNGEE. CDR3 in amino acids: CASSIGQSVAEAFF. The CDR3 nucleotides are TGTGCCAGCAGCATTGGACAGAGTGTCGCTGAAGCTTTCTTT.

The V gene is TRBV7-9, the J gene TRBJ2-2; 10 bases are shared with TRBD1. The CDR3 covers 16 residues. The V gene's germline CDR1 is SEHNR and CDR2 FQNEAQ (reference sequence). The V gene end was trimmed by 4 bases and the J gene end by 4 bases; junction bases not matched to a gene: 6. The CDR3 here is CASSSGTGVGTGELFF. CDR3 nucleotide sequence: TGTGCCAGCAGCTCCGGGACAGGGGTGGGCACCGGGGAGCTGTTTTTT. Variable domain in full (rest from reference TRBV7-9 and TRBJ2-2): DTGVSQNPRHKITKRGQNVTFRCDPISEHNRLYWYRQTLGQGPEFLTYFQNEAQLEKSRLLSDRFSAERPKGSFSTLEIQRTEQGDSAMYLCASSSGTGVGTGELFFGEGSRLTVL.

The chain combines TRBV30 with TRBJ1-5; no clear D gene. CDR3 size: 11 residues. V was cut by 3 bases and J by 12 bases, with 12 bases left in between. The germline CDR1 and CDR2 sequences are GTSNPN and SVGIG (reference sequence). CDR3 sequence reads: CAWRSSGFQHF. The CDR3 DNA follows: TGTGCCTGGAGATCCTCGGGTTTCCAGCATTTT. Full variable domain (outside the CDR3, taken from reference TRBV30 and TRBJ1-5): SQTIHQWPATLVQPVGSPLSLECTVEGTSNPNLYWYRQAAGRGLQLLFYSVGIGQISSEVPQNLSASRPQDRQFILSSKKLLLSDSGFYLCAWRSSGFQHFGDGTRLSIL.

This clone was seen only once. The chain has TRBV5-1 and TRBJ2-2, with TRBD1 identical over 7 bases. V gave up 4 bases and J gave up 8 bases; unmatched junction bases: 5. The CDR3 covers 13 residues. Per the germline V gene, CDR1 is SGHRS and CDR2 is YFSETQ. CDR3: CASSVQGMGELFF. CDR3 DNA: TGCGCCAGCAGCGTACAGGGGATGGGGGAGCTGTTTTTT.

The J gene is TRBJ2-5, the V gene TRBV5-6, with TRBD2 matching 12 bases. There are 16 residues in the CDR3. CDR1 and CDR2 from the germline V gene are SGHDT and YYEEEE. The J segment lost 5 bases and the V segment lost 2 bases, leaving 7 bases of the junction unmatched. CDR3 DNA: TGTGCCAGCAGCTTTACTAGCGGGAGGTGGAGGGAGACCCAGTACTTC. Translating gives CASSFTSGRWRETQYF.

The rearrangement joins TRBV27 to TRBJ1-5; D gene uncertain. The V gene's germline CDR1 is MNHEY and CDR2 SMNVEV (reference sequence). The germline V and J ends were trimmed by 11 bases and 0 bases, with 14 bases remaining between them. The CDR3 consists of 14 residues. The CDR3: CAPPQRLSNQPQHF. Written as DNA, the CDR3 is TGTGCCCCCCCCCAGAGACTTAGCAATCAGCCCCAGCATTTT.

As to this clone: Other DNA sequences within the sample encode an identical CDR3. V is TRBV7-3 and J is TRBJ1-1; D remains unclear. The CDR3 extends over 13 amino acids. CDR1 and CDR2 (germline): SGHTA, FQGTGA. V lost 4 bases to trimming and J lost 0 bases, with 6 bases between them. CDR3 sequence reads: CASSSQMNTEAFF. The CDR3 DNA reads TGTGCCAGCAGCTCCCAGATGAACACTGAAGCTTTCTTT. The variable domain in full, completed from reference TRBV7-3 and TRBJ1-1, reads GAGVSQTPSNKVTEKGKYVELRCDPISGHTALYWYRQSLGQGPEFLIYFQGTGAADDSGLPNDRFFAVRPEGSVSTLKIQRTERGDSAVYLCASSSQMNTEAFFGQGTRLTVV.

The chain uses TRBV5-1 and TRBJ2-1, with D tentatively TRBD2 (5 bases). This CDR3 is 13 amino acids long. Germline CDR1 SGHRS, CDR2 YFSETQ. Trimming cost V 5 bases and J 7 bases, with 13 bases left between them. CDR3 in amino acids: CASRILDGNEQFF. The CDR3 DNA reads as TGCGCCAGCAGAATACTAGACGGGAATGAGCAGTTCTTC.

As concerns this clone: At the DNA level, this CDR3 is encoded by other sequences in the same sample as well. This chain joins TRBV5-1 and TRBJ2-3; D is perhaps TRBD2 (5 bases). Trimming stripped 2 bases from V and 0 bases from J, with 10 bases between. The germline CDR1 and CDR2 sequences are SGHRS and YFSETQ. The CDR3 sequence is 15 residues long. DNA of the CDR3: TGCGCCAGCAGCTTAGTAGGGAGAAGCACAGATACGCAGTATTTT. It encodes CASSLVGRSTDTQYF.

The chain has TRBV5-1 and TRBJ1-4; D gene unclear. This CDR3 comprises 15 residues. Trimming shortened V by 0 bases and J by 0 bases, and 6 bases separated the two germline ends. Germline-derived CDR1 and CDR2 are SGHRS and YFSETQ. The DNA of the CDR3 is TGCGCCAGCAGCTTGGAGCCGACAACTAATGAAAAACTGTTTTTT. Its translation is CASSLEPTTNEKLFF.

V is TRBV19 and J is TRBJ1-1; tentatively, D is TRBD1 (6 bases). The CDR3 totals 15 residues. V was trimmed by 7 bases and J by 0 bases, leaving 15 bases between them. Germline CDR1 LNHDA, CDR2 SQIVND (reference sequence). The CDR3 sequence is CASKETGTMNTEAFF. DNA of the CDR3: TGTGCCAGTAAGGAGACGGGGACAATGAACACTGAAGCTTTCTTT.

The chain links TRBV29-1 to TRBJ1-1, with D possibly TRBD1 on 6 matching bases. V was shortened by 4 bases and J by 4 bases, with 16 bases between the two germline ends. The CDR3 contains 14 residues. In germline, CDR1 is SQVTM, CDR2 ANQGSEA. The CDR3 sequence: CSVGRGAVRTEAFF. DNA of the CDR3: TGCAGCGTTGGCAGGGGCGCGGTCCGCACTGAAGCTTTCTTT.

J is TRBJ1-1 and V is TRBV2; D might be TRBD1 (5 bases). CDR3 length: 15 amino acids. Looked up from germline, CDR1 is SNHLY and CDR2 is FYNNEI. V was clipped by 6 bases and J by 5 bases, with 19 bases between them. The DNA for the CDR3 is TGTGCCAGCAGGAAAACAGGAGCCCAAGGAACTGAAGCTTTCTTT. It is translated as CASRKTGAQGTEAFF.

The chain joins TRBV24-1 to TRBJ2-7; 11 bases map to TRBD2. The germline V gene has CDR1 KGHDR and CDR2 SFDVKD. Trimming removed 3 bases from V and 5 bases from J; junction bases left unmatched: 11. This CDR3 has 17 residues. CDR3: CATSDTRGTSGFNEQYF. DNA of the CDR3: TGTGCCACCAGTGATACCCGAGGGACTAGCGGTTTCAACGAGCAGTACTTC.

This clone occurred once. The V call is TRBV6-5, the J call TRBJ1-2, with TRBD1 matching 8 bases. The CDR3 is 13 amino acids. Trimming at V came to 4 bases and at J to 6 bases, leaving 4 bases not matched to a gene. Per germline, CDR1 MNHEY and CDR2 SVGAGI. The CDR3 DNA follows: TGTGCCAGCAGTTCGGACAGGGTTCATGGCTACACCTTC. Translated: CASSSDRVHGYTF.

CDR3 nucleotides: TGTGCCAGCAGCCTTTCCGGGCGGGGAATTACCTACGAGCAGTACTTC. Its protein is CASSLSGRGITYEQYF. This chain joins TRBV11-2 and TRBJ2-7, with TRBD2 as a possible D gene (6 bases). The CDR3 has 16 residues. Per germline, CDR1 SGHAT and CDR2 FQNNGV. V gave up 5 bases and J gave up 2 bases, with 19 bases separating them.

This chain joins TRBV4-1 and TRBJ1-3; 10 nucleotides align to TRBD1. CDR1 and CDR2 from the germline V gene are MGHRA and YSYEKL. V was clipped by 4 bases and J by 0 bases; unmatched bases: 12. There are 19 residues in the CDR3. The CDR3 here is CASSLHSGQGISSGNTIYF. Here the CDR3 DNA reads TGCGCCAGCAGCCTCCACTCGGGACAGGGGATCAGCTCTGGAAACACCATATATTTT.

The chain carries TRBV27 and TRBJ2-7; D unclear. There are 16 residues in the CDR3. CDR1 is MNHEY, CDR2 SMNVEV, per germline (reference sequence). V was shortened by 0 bases and J by 0 bases, with 12 bases between the two germline ends. Written as DNA, the CDR3 is TGTGCCAGCAGTTTATCGTTCCAGGTTTACTCCTACGAGCAGTACTTC. It translates to CASSLSFQVYSYEQYF.

This chain links TRBV6-1 with TRBJ2-1; 11 bases match TRBD2. The germline V gene encodes CDR1 MNHNS and CDR2 SASEGT. The CDR3 covers 15 residues. Trimming took 3 bases from V and 9 from J; bases not matched to a gene: 7. CDR3 protein: CASSDQGLAVVEQFF. The CDR3 DNA follows: TGTGCCAGCAGTGATCAGGGACTAGCGGTTGTTGAGCAGTTCTTC.

This clone has only one observation. The CDR3 sequence: CASSLGPGGGTDTQYF. In DNA, the CDR3 is TGCGCCAGCAGCTTAGGACCTGGGGGGGGCACAGATACGCAGTATTTT. The rearrangement uses TRBV5-1 and TRBJ2-3; TRBD2 aligns across 7 bases. Germline values: CDR1 SGHRS, CDR2 YFSETQ. V shed 2 bases and J 1 base; nucleotides not matched to a gene: 7. This CDR3 comprises 16 residues.

The rearrangement uses TRBV29-1 and TRBJ1-4; a weak D match, TRBD1 (6 bases). The germline V gene has CDR1 SQVTM and CDR2 ANQGSEA. V shed 6 bases and J shed 3 bases, with 11 bases lying between them. The CDR3 covers 13 residues. The CDR3, as DNA: TGCAGCGTACCAGGGGCTGCTAATGAAAAACTGTTTTTT. Amino acid sequence: CSVPGAANEKLFF.

The rearrangement links TRBV4-1 to TRBJ1-2; TRBD1 matches 7 bases. Germline V lookup: CDR1 MGHRA, CDR2 YSYEKL. With 2 bases clipped from V and 8 bases from J, the junction kept 5 bases outside the gene matches. The CDR3 length is 13 residues. DNA of the CDR3: TGCGCCAGCAGCCAAAACAGGGGACAGGGCTACACCTTC. Translated, it gives CASSQNRGQGYTF.

The genes are TRBV6-2 or TRBV6-3 and TRBJ1-3, with no clear D. With 2 bases removed from V and 0 bases from J, the gap between germline ends came to 8 bases. Germline loops: CDR1 MNHEY, CDR2 SVGEGT. This CDR3 region has 15 residues. The CDR3 spells CASSYQFSSGNTIYF. DNA of the CDR3: TGTGCCAGCAGTTACCAGTTCAGCTCTGGAAACACCATATATTTT.

This clone was recorded only once. The gene calls are TRBV10-2 and TRBJ1-2; no firm D call. CDR1 is WSHSY, CDR2 SAAADI, per germline. Trimming left V 4 bases short and J 7 bases short, with 13 bases between. This CDR3 has 13 amino acids. CDR3 sequence (DNA): TGCGCCAGCAGTGGAGGGCTCCAAGGTGGCTACACCTTC. It yields the protein CASSGGLQGGYTF.

V and J are TRBV11-2 and TRBJ2-2; 12 nucleotides align to TRBD2. The germline V gene encodes CDR1 SGHAT and CDR2 FQNNGV. The length of the CDR3 is 16 residues. V shed 3 bases and J 2 bases; nucleotides not matched to a gene: 1. CDR3 nucleotide sequence: TGTGCCAGCAGCTTGACTAGCGGGAGCAACACCGGGGAGCTGTTTTTT. Protein sequence: CASSLTSGSNTGELFF.